This T cell receptor (beta chain) was recovered during a study of beta chain features in type 1 diabetes. All of the isolated RNA was reverse transcribed, so expressed TCRB transcripts were sequenced. Assay used: immunoSEQ multiplex PCR; TCRdb lists only in-frame clones, some missing. The table records over 600,000 clones, roughly an eighth of them present only once. Study observations and caveats: TCRB CDR3 length was moderately but significantly reduced in all four CD4+ subsets of Type 1 diabetes patients.

With regard to this clone: What it recognizes is unknown.

This CDR3 comprises 13 residues. Germline V gene lookup returns CDR1 MNHEY and CDR2 SVGAGI. Trimming stripped 5 bases from V and 10 bases from J, with 17 bases between. The source material was naive CD4+ T cells from blood. The genes are TRBV6-5 and TRBJ1-2; D perhaps matches TRBD1 (6 bases). The sequence was collected from a man under 40 with type 1 diabetes. The CDR3 is CASSGSGQINYTF. CDR3 DNA: TGTGCCAGCAGTGGGTCTGGACAGATTAACTACACCTTC.